These 3 T cell receptor beta chains were sequenced from one sample in a study of T-cell memory formation after mild COVID-19. TCRdb reanalysed the 5' RACE reads using MiXCR and keeps one entry per CDR3 protein. The sample consists of roughly 350,000 distinct CDR3 sequences, more than 20% of them appearing once. The sequencing input was PBMCs or a T cell subset sorted from them (not recorded which). These receptors were taken from an adult woman who had mild COVID-19 (a few samples of this study predate the infection). Cell type and time point are not known.

The chain recombines TRBV5-4 with TRBJ2-2; 14 bases map to TRBD2. Germline CDR1 is SGHNT and CDR2 is YYREEE (reference sequence). V dropped 4 bases and J dropped 4; count of bases not matched to a gene: 9. The CDR3 is 18 amino acids. CDR3 DNA: TGTGCCAGCAGCCCTAGGACTAGCGGGGGGCGGGTCACCGGGGAGCTGTTTTTT. Its protein product is CASSPRTSGGRVTGELFF. The full variable domain, completed using reference TRBV5-4 and TRBJ2-2, is ETGVTQSPTHLIKTRGQQVTLRCSSQSGHNTVSWYQQALGQGPQFIFQYYREEENGRGNFPPRFSGLQFPNYSSELNVNALELDDSALYLCASSPRTSGGRVTGELFFGEGSRLTVL.

The V and J genes are TRBV6-2 or TRBV6-3 and TRBJ2-7; 7 bases agree with TRBD1. This CDR3 spans 14 amino acids. The junction had 9 bases not matched to a gene; V was cut back by 6 bases and J by 4 bases. CDR1 and CDR2 from the germline V gene are MNHEY and SVGEGT. Here the CDR3 DNA reads TGTGCCAGCAGAGCGACAGGGAGTAGGTACGAGCAGTACTTC. It encodes CASRATGSRYEQYF.

This clonotype was counted a few times. The rearrangement joins TRBV12-3 or TRBV12-4 to TRBJ2-1; 7 bases agree with TRBD2. Losses at the gene ends were 4 bases for V and 3 bases for J; bases not matched to a gene: 12. This CDR3 is 17 amino acids long. CDR3 nucleotides: TGTGCCAGCAGTTCTAGAAAGCCAGGACTAGACTACAATGAGCAGTTCTTC. The encoded protein is CASSSRKPGLDYNEQFF.